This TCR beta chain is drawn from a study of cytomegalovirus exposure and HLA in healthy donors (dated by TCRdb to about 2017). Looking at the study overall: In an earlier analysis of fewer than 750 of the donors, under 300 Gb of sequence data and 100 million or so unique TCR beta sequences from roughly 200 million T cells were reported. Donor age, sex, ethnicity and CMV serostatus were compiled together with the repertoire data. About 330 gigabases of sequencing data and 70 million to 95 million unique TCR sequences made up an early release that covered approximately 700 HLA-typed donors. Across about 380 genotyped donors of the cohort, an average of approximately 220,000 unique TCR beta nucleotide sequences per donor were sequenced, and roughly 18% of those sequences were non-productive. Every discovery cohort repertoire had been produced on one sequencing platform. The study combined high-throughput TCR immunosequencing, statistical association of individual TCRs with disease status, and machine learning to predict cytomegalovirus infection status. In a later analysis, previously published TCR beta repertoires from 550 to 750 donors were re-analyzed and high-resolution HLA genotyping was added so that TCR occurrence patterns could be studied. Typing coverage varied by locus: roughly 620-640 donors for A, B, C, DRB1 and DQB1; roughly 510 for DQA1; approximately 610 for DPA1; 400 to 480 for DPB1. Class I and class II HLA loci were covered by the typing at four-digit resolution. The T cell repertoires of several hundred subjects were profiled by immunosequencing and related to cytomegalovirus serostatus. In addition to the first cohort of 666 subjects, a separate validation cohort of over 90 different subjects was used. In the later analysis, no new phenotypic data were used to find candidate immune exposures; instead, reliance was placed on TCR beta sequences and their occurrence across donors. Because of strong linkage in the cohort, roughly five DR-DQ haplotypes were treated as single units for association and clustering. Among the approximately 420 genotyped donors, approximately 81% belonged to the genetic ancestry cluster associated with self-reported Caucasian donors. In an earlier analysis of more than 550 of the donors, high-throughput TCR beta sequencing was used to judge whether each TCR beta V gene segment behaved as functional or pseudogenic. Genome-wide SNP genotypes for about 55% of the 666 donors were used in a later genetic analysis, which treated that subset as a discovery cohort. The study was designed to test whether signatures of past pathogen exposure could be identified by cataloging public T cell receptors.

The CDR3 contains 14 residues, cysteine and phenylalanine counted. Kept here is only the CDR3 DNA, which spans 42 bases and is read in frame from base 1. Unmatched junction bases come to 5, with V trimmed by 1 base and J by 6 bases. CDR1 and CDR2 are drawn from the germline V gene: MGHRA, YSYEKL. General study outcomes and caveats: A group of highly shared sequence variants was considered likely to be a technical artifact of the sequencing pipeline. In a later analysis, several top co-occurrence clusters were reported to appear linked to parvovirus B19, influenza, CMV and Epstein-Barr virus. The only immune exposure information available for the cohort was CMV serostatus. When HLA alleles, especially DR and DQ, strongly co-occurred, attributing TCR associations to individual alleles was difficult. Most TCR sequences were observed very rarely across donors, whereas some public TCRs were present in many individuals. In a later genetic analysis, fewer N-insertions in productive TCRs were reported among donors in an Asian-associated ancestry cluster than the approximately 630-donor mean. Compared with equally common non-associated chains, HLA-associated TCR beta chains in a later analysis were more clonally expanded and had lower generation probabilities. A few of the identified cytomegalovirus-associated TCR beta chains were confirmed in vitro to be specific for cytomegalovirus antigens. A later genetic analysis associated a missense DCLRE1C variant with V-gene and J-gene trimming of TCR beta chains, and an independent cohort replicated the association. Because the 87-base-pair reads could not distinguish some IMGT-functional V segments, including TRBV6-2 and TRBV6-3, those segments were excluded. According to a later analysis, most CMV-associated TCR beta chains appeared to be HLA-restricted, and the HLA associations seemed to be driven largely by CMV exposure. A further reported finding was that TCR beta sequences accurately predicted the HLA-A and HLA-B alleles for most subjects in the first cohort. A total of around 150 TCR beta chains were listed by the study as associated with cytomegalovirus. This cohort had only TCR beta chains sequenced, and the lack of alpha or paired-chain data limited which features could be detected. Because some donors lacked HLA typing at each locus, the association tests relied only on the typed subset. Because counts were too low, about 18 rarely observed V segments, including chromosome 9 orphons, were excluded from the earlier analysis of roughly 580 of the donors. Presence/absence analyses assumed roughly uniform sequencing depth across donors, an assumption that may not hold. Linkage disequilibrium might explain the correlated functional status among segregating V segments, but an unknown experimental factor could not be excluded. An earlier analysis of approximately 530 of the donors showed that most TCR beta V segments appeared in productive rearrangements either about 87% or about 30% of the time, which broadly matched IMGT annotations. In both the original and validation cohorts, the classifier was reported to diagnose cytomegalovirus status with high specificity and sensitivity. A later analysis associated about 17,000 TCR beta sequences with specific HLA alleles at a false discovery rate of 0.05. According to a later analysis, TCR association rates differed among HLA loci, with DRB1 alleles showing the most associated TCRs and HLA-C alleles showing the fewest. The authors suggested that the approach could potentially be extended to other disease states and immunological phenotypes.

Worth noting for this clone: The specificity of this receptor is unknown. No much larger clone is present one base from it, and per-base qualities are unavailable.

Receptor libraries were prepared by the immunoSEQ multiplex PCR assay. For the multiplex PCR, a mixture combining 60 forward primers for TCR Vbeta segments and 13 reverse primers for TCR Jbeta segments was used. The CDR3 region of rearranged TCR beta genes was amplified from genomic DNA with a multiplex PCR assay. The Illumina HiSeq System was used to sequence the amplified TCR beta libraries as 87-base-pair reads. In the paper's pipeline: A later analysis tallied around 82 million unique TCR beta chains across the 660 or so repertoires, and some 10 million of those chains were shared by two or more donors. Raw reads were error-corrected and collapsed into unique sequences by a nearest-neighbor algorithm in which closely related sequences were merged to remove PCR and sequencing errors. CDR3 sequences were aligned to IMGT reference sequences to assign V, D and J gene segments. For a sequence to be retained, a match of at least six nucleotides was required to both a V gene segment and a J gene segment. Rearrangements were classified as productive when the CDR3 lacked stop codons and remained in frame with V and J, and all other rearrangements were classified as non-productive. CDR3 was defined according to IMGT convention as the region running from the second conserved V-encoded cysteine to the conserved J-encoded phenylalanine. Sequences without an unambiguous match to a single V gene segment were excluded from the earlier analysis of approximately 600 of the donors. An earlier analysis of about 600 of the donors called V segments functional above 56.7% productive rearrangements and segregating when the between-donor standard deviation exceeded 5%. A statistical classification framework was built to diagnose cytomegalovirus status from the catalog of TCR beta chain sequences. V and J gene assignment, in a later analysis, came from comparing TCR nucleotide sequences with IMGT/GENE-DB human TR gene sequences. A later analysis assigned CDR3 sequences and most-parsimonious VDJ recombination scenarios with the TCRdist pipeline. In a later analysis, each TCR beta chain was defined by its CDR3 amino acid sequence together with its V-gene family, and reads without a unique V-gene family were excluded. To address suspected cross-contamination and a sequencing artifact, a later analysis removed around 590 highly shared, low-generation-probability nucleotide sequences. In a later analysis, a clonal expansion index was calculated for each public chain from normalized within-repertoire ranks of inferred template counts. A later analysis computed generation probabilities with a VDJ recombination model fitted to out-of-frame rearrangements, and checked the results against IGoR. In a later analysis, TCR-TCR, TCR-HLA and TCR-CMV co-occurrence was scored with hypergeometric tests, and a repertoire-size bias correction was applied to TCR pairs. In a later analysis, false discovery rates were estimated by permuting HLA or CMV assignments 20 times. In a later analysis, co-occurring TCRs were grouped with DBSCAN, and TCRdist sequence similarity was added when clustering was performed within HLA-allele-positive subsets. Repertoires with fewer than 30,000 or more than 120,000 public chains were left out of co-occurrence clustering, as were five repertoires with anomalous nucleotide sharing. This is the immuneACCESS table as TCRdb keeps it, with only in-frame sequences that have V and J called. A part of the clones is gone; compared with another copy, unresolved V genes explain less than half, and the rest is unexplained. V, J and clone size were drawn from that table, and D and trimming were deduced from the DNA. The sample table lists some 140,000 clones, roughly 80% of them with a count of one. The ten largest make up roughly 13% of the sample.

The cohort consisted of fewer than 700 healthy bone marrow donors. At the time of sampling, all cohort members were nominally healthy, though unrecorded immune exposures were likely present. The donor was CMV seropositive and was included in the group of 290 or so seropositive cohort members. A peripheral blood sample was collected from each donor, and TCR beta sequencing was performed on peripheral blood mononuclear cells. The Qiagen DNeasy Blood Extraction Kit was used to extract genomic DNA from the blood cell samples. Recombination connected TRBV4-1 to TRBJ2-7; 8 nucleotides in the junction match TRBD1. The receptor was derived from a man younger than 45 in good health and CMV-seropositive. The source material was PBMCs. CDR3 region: CASSQGGRGPEQYF. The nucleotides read TGCGCCAGCAGCCAAGGGGGCAGGGGGCCCGAGCAGTACTTC.